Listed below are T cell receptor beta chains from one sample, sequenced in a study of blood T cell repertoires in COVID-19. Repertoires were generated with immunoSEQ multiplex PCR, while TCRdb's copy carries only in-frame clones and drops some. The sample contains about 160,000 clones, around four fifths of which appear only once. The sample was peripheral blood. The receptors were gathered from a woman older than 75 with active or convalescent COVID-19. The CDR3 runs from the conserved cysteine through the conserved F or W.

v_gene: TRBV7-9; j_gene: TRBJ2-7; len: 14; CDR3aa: CASSSTGSSYEQYF
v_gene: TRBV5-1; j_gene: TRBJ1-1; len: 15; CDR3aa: CASSLGGQSNTEAFF
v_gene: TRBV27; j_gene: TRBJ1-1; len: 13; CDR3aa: CASSFGTLEKAFF
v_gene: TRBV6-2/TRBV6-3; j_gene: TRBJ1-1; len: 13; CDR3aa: CASSRSYNTEAFF
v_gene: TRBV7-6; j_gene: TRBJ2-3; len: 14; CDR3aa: CASSLDTGTDTQYF
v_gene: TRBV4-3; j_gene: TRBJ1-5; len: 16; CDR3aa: CASSPHKSGGGQPQHF
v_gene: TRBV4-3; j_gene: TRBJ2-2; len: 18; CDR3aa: CASSQDWGGGPNTGELFF
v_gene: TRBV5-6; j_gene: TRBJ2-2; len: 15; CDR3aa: CASSPPGQGTGELFF
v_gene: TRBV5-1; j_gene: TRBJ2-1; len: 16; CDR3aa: CASSSDSGGPSNEQFF
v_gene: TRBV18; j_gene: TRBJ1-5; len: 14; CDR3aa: CASSPGTGYQPQHF
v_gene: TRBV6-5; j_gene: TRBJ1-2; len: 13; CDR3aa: CASSTRQGRGYTF
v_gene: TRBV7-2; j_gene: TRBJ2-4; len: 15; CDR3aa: CASSSRPLAGDIQYF
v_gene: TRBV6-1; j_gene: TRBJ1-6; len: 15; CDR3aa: CASSETQGGNSPLHF
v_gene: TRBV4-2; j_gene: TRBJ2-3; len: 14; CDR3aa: CASSPPSGGDTQYF